The 27 T cell receptor beta chains in this list originate from one sample, sequenced in a study of blood T cell repertoires in COVID-19. The table came from immunoSEQ multiplex PCR; TCRdb's copy has only in-frame clones and leaves some out. The data show about 92,000 clones, around 82% seen once. Sample: peripheral blood. These receptors were obtained from a human donor in a cohort sampled during active COVID-19.

The chain carries TRBV7-2 and TRBJ2-3, with D perhaps matching TRBD2 (6 bases). The V end lost 2 bases, the J end lost 7 bases, and 13 bases lay between the germline ends. The CDR3 sequence is 14 residues long. Germline V CDR1 and CDR2: SGHTA, FQGNSA. CDR3 sequence reads: CASSLNGGLNTQYF. The CDR3 nucleotides are TGTGCCAGCAGCTTAAACGGGGGATTGAATACGCAGTATTTT.

This chain uses TRBV5-4 with TRBJ2-5; 7 bases are shared with TRBD2. V was clipped by 0 bases and J by 4 bases; unmatched bases: 6. In germline, CDR1 is SGHNT, CDR2 YYREEE (reference sequence). The CDR3 runs to 15 residues. The CDR3 loop is CASSLVMGGRETQYF. The CDR3 DNA reads TGTGCCAGCAGCTTGGTTATGGGAGGGCGAGAGACCCAGTACTTC. Looking up the rest from reference TRBV5-4 and TRBJ2-5 gives the full variable domain: ETGVTQSPTHLIKTRGQQVTLRCSSQSGHNTVSWYQQALGQGPQFIFQYYREEENGRGNFPPRFSGLQFPNYSSELNVNALELDDSALYLCASSLVMGGRETQYFGPGTRLLVL.

This clone was observed a few times. The J gene is TRBJ1-5, the V gene TRBV18, with TRBD1 identical over 8 bases. Per the germline V gene, CDR1 is KGHSH and CDR2 is LQKENI. The CDR3 length is 16 residues. J was trimmed by 9 bases and V by 3 bases; bases with no gene match: 13. The CDR3 DNA is TGTGCCAGCTCACCCCGGGACAGGCAGGGCGTGCGGCCCCAGCATTTT. This encodes CASSPRDRQGVRPQHF.

The chain carries TRBV6-5 and TRBJ1-6; TRBD1 is a possible D gene (6 bases). Germline CDR1 MNHEY, CDR2 SVGAGI. This CDR3 has 14 amino acids. Trimming took off 0 bases at V and 8 bases at J, with 8 bases between the two ends. The CDR3: CASSYSGAHSPLHF. The CDR3, as DNA: TGTGCCAGCAGTTACTCGGGGGCCCATTCACCCCTCCACTTT.

V usage is TRBV7-7 and J usage is TRBJ2-2; 10 bases match TRBD2. The CDR3 loop spans 16 amino acids. CDR1 is SSHAT, CDR2 FNYEAQ, per germline (reference sequence). V shed 5 bases and J 5 bases; nucleotides not matched to a gene: 8. The CDR3 DNA reads TGTGCCAGCAGCACGTTAGCGGGAGGAAGGACCGGGGAGCTGTTTTTT. Translating gives CASSTLAGGRTGELFF.

The CDR3 DNA reads as TGCAGCGGTGGACAGGGGGCCTTGACAGATACGCAGTATTTT. Protein: CSGGQGALTDTQYF. The chain has TRBV29-1 and TRBJ2-3; the match to TRBD1 covers 11 bases. This CDR3 comprises 14 residues. V shed 7 bases and J 3 bases; nucleotides not matched to a gene: 6. Germline V CDR1 and CDR2: SQVTM, ANQGSEA.

The chain links TRBV5-1 to TRBJ2-1, with 8 bases lining up with TRBD1. In germline, CDR1 is SGHRS, CDR2 YFSETQ. With V trimmed by 3 bases and J by 6 bases, 8 bases remained unmatched. The CDR3 is 15 residues long. The CDR3 protein is CASSWGRTGINEQFF. The CDR3, as DNA: TGCGCCAGCAGCTGGGGGCGGACAGGGATCAATGAGCAGTTCTTC.

The chain combines TRBV7-9 with TRBJ1-6; D is undetermined. Trimming took off 8 bases at V and 7 bases at J, with 12 bases between the two ends. Germline V gives CDR1 SEHNR, CDR2 FQNEAQ (reference sequence). This CDR3 is 13 amino acids long. For the CDR3, the DNA is TGTGCCAGCGGACGGGAGATCAATTCACCCCTCCACTTT. Its translation: CASGREINSPLHF.

The chain employs TRBV9 and TRBJ2-5; no clear D. V was pared by 4 bases and J by 3 bases, with 13 bases between. Germline lookup yields CDR1 SGDLS and CDR2 YYNGEE. The CDR3 extends over 14 amino acids. The CDR3 nucleotides are TGTGCCAGCAGCCCATATCTCACGGAAGAGACCCAGTACTTC. Its translation is CASSPYLTEETQYF.

The DNA of the CDR3 is TGTGCCAGCAGTTTAGTCCGGACAGGGTATGAAAAACTGTTTTTT. As protein: CASSLVRTGYEKLFF. This rearrangement joins TRBV28 to TRBJ1-4, with 8 bases matching TRBD1. After removal of 2 bases from V and 6 bases from J, the junction contained 5 bases not matched to a gene. CDR1 and CDR2 (germline): MDHEN, SYDVKM. The CDR3 length is 15 residues. Together with reference TRBV28 and TRBJ1-4, the CDR3 gives the full variable domain: DVKVTQSSRYLVKRTGEKVFLECVQDMDHENMFWYRQDPGLGLRLIYFSYDVKMKEKGDIPEGYSVSREKKERFSLILESASTNQTSMYLCASSLVRTGYEKLFFGSGTQLSVL.

This sequence joins TRBV6-1 and TRBJ1-1; no firm D call. CDR3 size: 13 residues. The germline CDR1 and CDR2 sequences are MNHNS and SASEGT. Trimming took 2 bases from V and 10 from J, leaving 14 bases between them. This CDR3 reads CASSERKMVGAFF. In DNA, the CDR3 is TGTGCCAGCAGTGAACGTAAAATGGTCGGAGCTTTCTTT.

This CDR3 is CASSFAGGAYEQYF. CDR3 coding DNA: TGTGCCAGCAGTTTCGCAGGGGGCGCCTACGAGCAGTACTTC. The V gene is TRBV28, the J gene TRBJ2-7, with 8 bases identical to TRBD1. V shed 3 bases and J 2 bases; nucleotides not matched to a gene: 3. Germline CDR1 reads MDHEN; CDR2 reads SYDVKM. There are 14 residues in the CDR3.

V usage is TRBV7-9 and J usage is TRBJ2-1; TRBD1 might be the D (5 bases). The CDR3 runs 15 residues. Germline assignment: CDR1 SEHNR and CDR2 FQNEAQ (reference sequence). The V and J ends lost 5 bases and 7 bases respectively, with 18 bases between them. The CDR3 coding sequence is TGTGCCAGCAGCCCAGGACACCTCACTCTGAATGAGCAGTTCTTC. Its translation is CASSPGHLTLNEQFF.

The chain joins TRBV9 to TRBJ2-1; 16 bases line up with TRBD2. Germline loops: CDR1 SGDLS, CDR2 YYNGEE. With 5 bases clipped from V and 4 bases from J, the junction kept 6 bases outside the gene matches. The CDR3 runs 17 residues. DNA of the CDR3: TGTGCCAGCAGTAGCCAGGGACTAGCGGGAGGGTACAATGAGCAGTTCTTC. Encoded protein: CASSSQGLAGGYNEQFF. Together with reference TRBV9 and TRBJ2-1, the CDR3 gives the full variable domain: DSGVTQTPKHLITATGQRVTLRCSPRSGDLSVYWYQQSLDQGLQFLIQYYNGEERAKGNILERFSAQQFPDLHSELNLSSLELGDSALYFCASSSQGLAGGYNEQFFGPGTRLTVL.

The chain couples TRBV6-5 to TRBJ2-4; D perhaps matches TRBD2 (5 bases). Germline CDR1 MNHEY, CDR2 SVGAGI. V lost 5 bases and J lost 6, with 17 bases in between. This CDR3 has 15 amino acids. The CDR3 region has the DNA TGTGCCAGCAGTCTTACCGGACTGAAGTCAAACATTCAGTACTTC. Protein sequence: CASSLTGLKSNIQYF.

The rearrangement links TRBV5-1 to TRBJ2-5; possibly TRBD1 for D (5 bases). This CDR3 region has 14 residues. Germline CDR1 SGHRS, CDR2 YFSETQ. V lost 3 bases, J lost 3 bases, and 12 bases lay in between. Here the CDR3 DNA reads TGCGCCAGCAGCTCAGAGCCAGGGAAAGAGACCCAGTACTTC. Its translation is CASSSEPGKETQYF.

J is TRBJ2-1 and V is TRBV27; 7 bases align to TRBD2. The CDR3 extends over 16 amino acids. CDR1 MNHEY and CDR2 SMNVEV come from the germline V gene (reference sequence). The V and J ends lost 5 bases and 4 bases, in that order; junction bases with no gene match: 11. CDR3 sequence: CASSIRGLTPYNEQFF. The CDR3 DNA follows: TGTGCCAGCAGTATCCGGGGACTAACCCCTTACAATGAGCAGTTCTTC.

The chain carries TRBV24-1 and TRBJ2-1; TRBD1 matches at 7 bases. The germline V gene encodes CDR1 KGHDR and CDR2 SFDVKD. The CDR3 is made up of 16 amino acids. Unmatched junction bases numbered 11, after V lost 7 bases and J lost 3 bases. The CDR3 loop is CATRGSDRAYYNEQFF. The CDR3 DNA sequence: TGTGCCACCAGGGGATCAGACAGGGCATACTACAATGAGCAGTTCTTC.

The chain is built from TRBV7-2 and TRBJ2-5; 11 bases match TRBD2. The CDR3 has 15 residues. Germline V gene sequence: CDR1 SGHTA, CDR2 FQGNSA. After removal of 5 bases from V and 2 bases from J, the junction contained 4 bases not matched to a gene. The CDR3 coding sequence is TGTGCCAGCAGCCGTTTAGCGGGGGGGCAAGAGACCCAGTACTTC. Translation: CASSRLAGGQETQYF.

This clone was found a few times. This sequence joins TRBV7-8 and TRBJ1-3; D unclear. This CDR3 region has 15 residues. CDR1 is SGHVS, CDR2 FQNEAQ, per germline. Trimming removed 1 base at V and 4 bases at J, with 11 bases between. Here the CDR3 reads CASSLDSTAGNTIYF. CDR3 DNA sequence: TGTGCCAGCAGCTTAGACAGCACGGCGGGAAACACCATATATTTT.

V and J are TRBV9 and TRBJ2-5, with 8 bases identical to TRBD2. The CDR3 is made up of 16 amino acids. The V segment lost 0 bases and the J segment 4 bases; nucleotides outside the gene matches: 8. From germline, CDR1 is SGDLS and CDR2 YYNGEE. The CDR3 sequence: CASSVAGGAGGETQYF. The CDR3, as DNA: TGTGCCAGCAGCGTAGCTGGGGGGGCGGGAGGAGAGACCCAGTACTTC. Looking up the rest from reference TRBV9 and TRBJ2-5 gives the full variable domain: DSGVTQTPKHLITATGQRVTLRCSPRSGDLSVYWYQQSLDQGLQFLIQYYNGEERAKGNILERFSAQQFPDLHSELNLSSLELGDSALYFCASSVAGGAGGETQYFGPGTRLLVL.

This clone came up once. The V call is TRBV24-1, the J call TRBJ1-4; tentatively, D is TRBD1 (6 bases). The ends were cut back, 3 bases at V and 2 bases at J, with 12 bases in the middle. CDR3 length: 16 residues. The germline CDR1 and CDR2 sequences are KGHDR and SFDVKD. The CDR3 DNA follows: TGTGCCACCAGTGATCCGGACAGAGATACTAATGAAAAACTGTTTTTT. It is translated as CATSDPDRDTNEKLFF.

A single count supports this clone. The chain couples TRBV18 to TRBJ2-1; perhaps TRBD1 as D (5 bases). Germline CDR1 is KGHSH and CDR2 is LQKENI. The CDR3 runs 16 residues. V lost 0 bases, J lost 2 bases, and 11 bases lay in between. The CDR3 loop reads CASSPPVARAYNEQFF. In DNA, the CDR3 is TGTGCCAGCTCACCACCGGTGGCCAGGGCCTACAATGAGCAGTTCTTC.

The V and J genes are TRBV7-2 and TRBJ1-2; D uncertain. Trimming took 6 bases from V and 3 from J, leaving 11 bases between them. The V gene's germline CDR1 is SGHTA and CDR2 FQGNSA. The CDR3 has 13 amino acids. CDR3 residues: CASRPAGYYGYTF. The CDR3 DNA reads as TGTGCCAGCAGGCCTGCGGGCTACTATGGCTACACCTTC.

This chain's CDR3 is CASSYGQGPYEQYF. The CDR3, as DNA: TGTGCCAGCAGCTACGGACAGGGGCCCTACGAGCAGTACTTC. The V gene is TRBV5-4, the J gene TRBJ2-7; the match to TRBD1 covers 9 bases. This CDR3 comprises 14 residues. Trimming removed 3 bases from V and 2 bases from J; junction bases left unmatched: 3. Germline values: CDR1 SGHNT, CDR2 YYREEE (reference sequence). Together with reference TRBV5-4 and TRBJ2-7, the CDR3 gives the full variable domain: ETGVTQSPTHLIKTRGQQVTLRCSSQSGHNTVSWYQQALGQGPQFIFQYYREEENGRGNFPPRFSGLQFPNYSSELNVNALELDDSALYLCASSYGQGPYEQYFGPGTRLTVT.

Here the CDR3 DNA reads TGTGCCAGCAGTTACGGGGGCCGGGGAGGGGGCTATGGCTACACCTTC. This gives the protein CASSYGGRGGGYGYTF. The chain combines TRBV6-5 with TRBJ1-2; perhaps TRBD1 as D (6 bases). There are 16 residues in the CDR3. Per the germline V gene, CDR1 is MNHEY and CDR2 is SVGAGI. Trimming removed 2 bases at V and 4 bases at J, with 17 bases between.

The rearrangement links TRBV3-1 (or the pseudogene TRBV3-2) to TRBJ2-7; tentatively, D is TRBD1 (6 bases). Germline CDR1 LGHDT, CDR2 YNNKEL (reference sequence). Between the trimmed V and J ends, which lost 3 bases and 2 bases, there was a span of 11 bases. The CDR3 has 14 amino acids. The CDR3 DNA is TGTGCCAGCAGCCATGGCAGGGGCCCCTACGAGCAGTACTTC. It is translated as CASSHGRGPYEQYF.